This T cell receptor (beta chain) was captured in a study of identifying expanded T cells in peripheral blood (dated by TCRdb to between 2017 and 2020). Concerning the study at large: Technical replicates were generated by sequencing separate aliquots of the same genomic DNA pool, with four replicates compared pairwise. Here is what the overall study found, with its caveats: Across all healthy-donor time intervals, the beta-binomial model significantly cut both the number of clones called differentially abundant and the false-positive rate. Between technical replicates the binomial model flagged roughly 1.1 differentially abundant clones, whereas over about 2 weeks the binomial model flagged about 15 and over approximately 4 weeks 19 to 20. It was expected by the authors that biological variance in healthy repertoires might increase further over much longer intervals, such as months to years. In all healthy donors, the variance in clone template counts between samples taken two weeks apart rose significantly as total template count increased.

The immunoSEQ Assay, which uses bias-controlled multiplex PCR amplification of genomic DNA, was used to profile TCRbeta CDR3 regions. The paper's data handling went like this. The absolute abundance of each unique TCRbeta CDR3 region was quantified after sequences were collapsed and filtered. Differential abundance was assessed using a binomial (Fisher-equivalent) model and a beta-binomial model in which time-dependent variance fitted from healthy donors was added. Clones with fewer than 5 combined templates were removed, and a clone was called differentially abundant if the clone's Benjamini-Hochberg FDR was below 0.01. Beta-binomial variance was modeled as a function of total template count across the two samples using the form v = (b*log(k)+a)^2. This is the immuneACCESS table as TCRdb keeps it, with only in-frame sequences that have V and J called. A part of the clones is gone; compared with another copy, unresolved V genes explain less than half, and the rest is unexplained. V, J and clone size reflect that table, while D and trimming were determined from the DNA. The sample data list roughly 92,000 clones, and around nine tenths of these were observed just once. Around 19% of the sample lies in the top ten.

Measured from the cysteine to the phenylalanine, the CDR3 is 16 residues long. Of the read, only the CDR3 DNA is kept; its 48 bases are in frame from base 1. CDR1 and CDR2 (SGHTA, FQGNSA) derive from the germline V gene. Germline trimming amounts to 2 bases on V and 0 bases on J, with 3 as the count of junction bases outside the gene matches. No immune events such as infections were documented for the healthy donors during the collection period. To calibrate time-dependent variance in a beta-binomial model of T-cell clone differential abundance, blood repertoires from healthy donors were used as a training cohort. The training cohort was composed of around ten healthy donors, 3 female and 7 male. On average the donors were around 45 years old, and their ages spanned roughly 29 to 70 years. Whole blood, obtained from a commercial supplier, was collected from each healthy donor at three time points spaced approximately two weeks apart. Genomic DNA was extracted from unsorted whole blood for immunosequencing.

As for this clone: The target of this receptor is not known. The input lacks base qualities; no much larger clone sits a single base away.

Sequencing input: blood. The chain joins TRBV7-2 to TRBJ1-3, and 8 junctional nucleotides match TRBD1. This TCR came from a person aged 18 to 70 in good health. The CDR3 protein: CASSLQGASSGNTIYF. At the DNA level, the sequence is TGTGCCAGCAGCTTACAGGGGGCCTCCTCTGGAAACACCATATATTTT.